This T cell receptor beta chain was recorded in a study of OX40 agonist ivuxolimab in advanced cancers. Study in general: The study treated patients with ivuxolimab, an agonistic anti-OX40 (CD134) antibody.

Assay used: immunoSEQ multiplex PCR; TCRdb lists only in-frame clones, some missing. The sample carries around 94,000 clones, more than 85% recorded once. Trimming took 5 bases from V and 0 from J, leaving 10 bases between them. The CDR3 has 13 amino acids. Germline CDR1 is SQVTM and CDR2 is ANQGSEA. The V and J genes are TRBV29-1 and TRBJ1-2; the D is unclear. The specimen comprised CD4+ or CD8+ T cells sorted from blood, sampled in a trial of the OX40 agonist ivuxolimab. The sequence derives from an adult with an advanced solid tumor such as melanoma, head and neck, liver or kidney cancer. The chain's CDR3 is CSVPNWTNYGYTF. The CDR3 nucleotides read TGCAGCGTTCCGAATTGGACTAACTATGGCTACACCTTC.